The 14 T cell receptor beta chains below were found in one sample sequenced in a study of T-cell memory formation after mild COVID-19. TCRdb used MiXCR to reprocess the 5' RACE reads, holding one entry per CDR3 protein. The sample lists around 390,000 distinct CDR3 sequences, 16% occurring once. Input material: PBMCs or a T cell subset sorted from them (not recorded which). Every receptor here comes from a man younger than 35 who had mild COVID-19 (a few samples of this study predate the infection). Cell type and time point are not known.

This clonotype was counted between two and nine times. In DNA form, the CDR3 reads TGTGCCTGGAGTGACAAGACAGCGGCTGGGGCCAACGTCCTGACTTTC. Protein product: CAWSDKTAAGANVLTF. The rearrangement links TRBV30 to TRBJ2-6; the D call may be TRBD1 or TRBD2 (5 bases each). The CDR3 is 16 amino acids. Per the germline V gene, CDR1 is GTSNPN and CDR2 is SVGIG (reference sequence). Trimming cost V 1 base and J 2 bases, with 12 bases left between them.

This chain connects TRBV3-1 to TRBJ2-1, with 13 positions matching TRBD2. This CDR3 comprises 17 residues. V dropped 0 bases and J dropped 5; count of bases not matched to a gene: 4. The V gene's germline CDR1 is LGHDT and CDR2 YNNKEL (reference sequence). The CDR3 DNA follows: TGTGCCAGCAGCCAAGATCTTGGACTAGCGGGGGACAATGAGCAGTTCTTC. This codes for CASSQDLGLAGDNEQFF.

J is TRBJ2-7 and V is TRBV6-5, with a tentative D call TRBD2 (6 bases). The germline V gene encodes CDR1 MNHEY and CDR2 SVGAGI. V was cut by 10 bases and J by 4 bases, with 14 bases left in between. The CDR3 is 12 amino acids. This chain's CDR3 is CATRPAGYEQYF. In nucleotides, the CDR3 is TGTGCCACCCGGCCCGCGGGGTACGAGCAGTACTTC.

V gene TRBV7-9 combines with J gene TRBJ2-5, with D maybe TRBD1 (6 bases). The CDR3 extends over 16 amino acids. Germline-derived CDR1 and CDR2 are SEHNR and FQNEAQ (reference sequence). V was trimmed by 8 bases and J by 1 base, leaving 20 bases between them. The CDR3, as DNA: TGTGCCAGCGACACTGGGCAGGGGAGAACCCAAGAGACCCAGTACTTC. This gives the protein CASDTGQGRTQETQYF.

In this sample, this clonotype turned up a few times. The J gene is TRBJ2-6, the V gene TRBV28; D is uncertain. The V end was cut by 0 bases, the J end by 0 bases, with 3 bases between. The CDR3 extends over 15 amino acids. The germline V gene encodes CDR1 MDHEN and CDR2 SYDVKM. For the CDR3, the DNA is TGTGCCAGCAGTTTATGGGCCTCTGGGGCCAACGTCCTGACTTTC. This sequence encodes CASSLWASGANVLTF.

The CDR3 loop reads CASSKGELPGQGQFF. CDR3 DNA: TGTGCCAGCAGCAAAGGGGAGCTTCCGGGACAGGGGCAGTTCTTC. V is TRBV21-1 and J is TRBJ2-1; TRBD1, the table's D call, was not compared with the DNA. TRBV21-1 is assigned pseudogene status. The CDR3 is 15 residues long.

On this clonotype: A junction boundary mismatches the germline segment, possibly from a read error. The rearrangement joins TRBV19 to TRBJ2-3; 11 positions agree with TRBD1. Germline CDR1 LNHDA, CDR2 SQIVND (reference sequence). This CDR3 is 14 amino acids long. This CDR3 is CASSREGQGDTLYF. The DNA of the CDR3 is TGTGCCAGTAGCCGGGAGGGACAGGGGGATACGCTGTATTTT.

The rearrangement uses TRBV5-1 and TRBJ2-5, with a weak D call TRBD1 (6 bases). CDR1 is SGHRS and CDR2 is YFSETQ in the germline V gene. The CDR3 length is 13 residues. V was shortened by 5 bases and J by 5 bases, with 13 bases between the two germline ends. The CDR3 DNA follows: TGCGCCAGCAGGTCACAGGGTTTGGAGACCCAGTACTTC. Its protein product is CASRSQGLETQYF. Based on the CDR3 plus reference TRBV5-1 and TRBJ2-5, the full variable domain is KAGVTQTPRYLIKTRGQQVTLSCSPISGHRSVSWYQQTPGQGLQFLFEYFSETQRNKGNFPGRFSGRQFSNSRSEMNVSTLELGDSALYLCASRSQGLETQYFGPGTRLLVL.

In its sample, this clonotype was seen many times. The chain combines TRBV5-1 with TRBJ2-3; 8 bases are a match to TRBD1. The CDR3 spans 19 residues. V lost 4 bases to trimming and J lost 6 bases; unmatched junction nucleotides: 22. The germline gives CDR1 SGHRS, CDR2 YFSETQ. CDR3 nucleotide sequence: TGCGCCAGCAGCGGGGCGGGACAGGTATCGAATAGGGATCGCGATACGCAGTATTTT. As protein: CASSGAGQVSNRDRDTQYF.

This clonotype was seen a handful of times. J is TRBJ2-5 and V is TRBV7-9, with 7 bases aligning to TRBD2. Looked up from germline, CDR1 is SEHNR and CDR2 is FQNEAQ (reference sequence). The CDR3 totals 17 residues. V lost 0 bases to trimming and J lost 5 bases; unmatched junction nucleotides: 12. In DNA form, the CDR3 reads TGTGCCAGCAGCTTAGCGCGCCCCAGCGGGGTGGTCGAGACCCAGTACTTC. This gives the protein CASSLARPSGVVETQYF.

This clonotype was seen a handful of times. The chain is built from TRBV5-1 and TRBJ2-7, with D perhaps assigned TRBD1 or TRBD2 (6 bases each). The length of the CDR3 is 13 residues. Germline V gene lookup returns CDR1 SGHRS and CDR2 YFSETQ. Between the trimmed V and J ends, which lost 0 bases and 6 bases, there was a span of 10 bases. CDR3 loop: CASSLGGAREQYF. The CDR3 DNA is TGCGCCAGCAGCTTGGGGGGGGCGCGCGAGCAGTACTTC.

V and J are TRBV2 and TRBJ2-7, with unresolved D. The CDR3 is made up of 11 amino acids. The V gene's germline CDR1 is SNHLY and CDR2 FYNNEI. V was pared by 8 bases and J by 5 bases, with 10 bases between. Written as DNA, the CDR3 is TGTGCCAGCTCGACTCATAACGAGCAGTACTTC. Protein: CASSTHNEQYF.

This clonotype was seen only a few times. The rearrangement uses TRBV7-9 and TRBJ2-1; maybe TRBD1 (6 bases). This CDR3 comprises 16 residues. From germline, CDR1 is SEHNR and CDR2 FQNEAQ (reference sequence). V lost 1 base to trimming and J lost 6 bases, with 16 bases between them. CDR3 residues: CASSLGGPLGVNEQFF. The DNA for the CDR3 is TGTGCCAGCAGCTTAGGGGGGCCCCTTGGGGTCAATGAGCAGTTCTTC.

The J gene is TRBJ2-7, the V gene TRBV19, with D possibly matching TRBD1 (5 bases). The CDR3 runs 14 residues. Trimming cost V 6 bases and J 0 bases, with 12 bases left between them. The germline V gene has CDR1 LNHDA and CDR2 SQIVND (reference sequence). CDR3 nucleotides: TGTGCCAGTAGACCAACTCAGGGCTCCTACGAGCAGTACGTC. This gives the protein CASRPTQGSYEQYV.